A single sample gave rise to the 20 T cell receptor beta chains below, sequenced in a study of blood T cell repertoires in COVID-19. Sequencing used immunoSEQ multiplex PCR; TCRdb keeps in-frame clones, though not all of them. Seen here are about 88,000 clones, about 88% observed once, and the top ten hold just under 3%. The sample comprised peripheral blood. These receptors came from a woman at least 80 years old with acute or convalescent COVID-19.

The V and J genes are TRBV30 and TRBJ1-5, with D possibly TRBD1 on 6 matching bases. The V end was cut by 2 bases, the J end by 5 bases, with 13 bases between. This CDR3 is built from 14 residues. Germline V gene lookup returns CDR1 GTSNPN and CDR2 SVGIG (reference sequence). The CDR3 here is CAWSQQGSHQPQHF. Written as DNA, the CDR3 is TGTGCCTGGAGTCAACAGGGTAGTCATCAGCCCCAGCATTTT.

This sequence joins TRBV7-8 and TRBJ1-2, with 10 bases lining up with TRBD1. V was clipped by 4 bases and J by 7 bases; unmatched bases: 12. The CDR3 spans 16 residues. Germline CDR1 is SGHVS and CDR2 is FQNEAQ. The CDR3 nucleotides read TGTGCCAGCAGCTCACAACACGACAGGGGGCTGGGTGGCTACACCTTC. As protein: CASSSQHDRGLGGYTF.

The rearrangement uses TRBV12-3 or TRBV12-4 and TRBJ1-5; D is ambiguous. V lost 4 bases and J lost 5, with 6 bases in between. The CDR3 contains 12 residues. In nucleotides, the CDR3 is TGTGCCAGCAGTTCGCAGTATCAGCCCCAGCATTTT. This sequence encodes CASSSQYQPQHF.

The chain is built from TRBV28 and TRBJ1-5; no firm D call. This CDR3 is 14 amino acids long. Germline CDR1 is MDHEN and CDR2 is SYDVKM. Between the trimmed V and J ends, which lost 4 bases and 1 base, there was a span of 8 bases. The CDR3 spells CASSSTPSNQPQHF. Written as DNA, the CDR3 is TGTGCCAGCAGTTCAACTCCGAGCAATCAGCCCCAGCATTTT.

About this clone: Its ends do not fully match the called genes, so a read error is possible. J is TRBJ1-6 and V is TRBV7-9, with D unresolved. CDR1 is SEHNR and CDR2 is FQNEAQ in the germline V gene (reference sequence). The CDR3 extends over 14 amino acids. CDR3 nucleotides: TGTGCCAACAGCTTGGGCAGCCTAAATTCACCCCTCCACTTT. Its protein is CANSLGSLNSPLHF.

This chain joins TRBV15 and TRBJ2-3; 9 nucleotides align to TRBD2. The CDR3 runs 16 residues. Germline CDR1 and CDR2: LNHNV and YYDKDF (reference sequence). The trim removed 1 base at V and 4 bases at J, leaving 6 bases unmatched. CDR3 nucleotide sequence: TGTGCCACCAGCAGAGGGTTAGCGGGAGTTTCAGATACGCAGTATTTT. Its protein is CATSRGLAGVSDTQYF.

This chain connects TRBV28 to TRBJ2-3; no clear D gene. Germline V gene lookup returns CDR1 MDHEN and CDR2 SYDVKM. This CDR3 comprises 15 residues. V was pared by 3 bases and J by 3 bases, with 13 bases between. The CDR3 is CASSFEVARTDTQYF. CDR3 coding DNA: TGTGCCAGCAGTTTTGAGGTAGCTCGGACAGATACGCAGTATTTT.

Notes on this clone: Other DNA sequences in this specimen translate into the identical CDR3. The J gene is TRBJ1-2, the V gene TRBV7-2; D is uncertain. Germline V lookup: CDR1 SGHTA, CDR2 FQGNSA. The V and J ends lost 4 bases and 0 bases respectively, with 9 bases between them. The CDR3 sequence is 14 residues long. The CDR3: CASSSTGANYGYTF. The CDR3 coding sequence is TGTGCCAGCAGCTCAACCGGGGCTAACTATGGCTACACCTTC.

The chain has TRBV12-3 or TRBV12-4 and TRBJ1-4; no clear D. The CDR3 runs to 13 residues. V shed 6 bases and J shed 13 bases, with 18 bases lying between them. The CDR3 is CASSLSALGGLFF. DNA for the CDR3: TGTGCCAGCAGCCTCTCCGCGCTGGGAGGACTGTTTTTT.

This chain connects TRBV27 to TRBJ1-2; TRBD1 aligns across 9 bases. CDR1 MNHEY and CDR2 SMNVEV come from the germline V gene (reference sequence). The CDR3 length is 15 residues. V was pared by 8 bases and J by 3 bases, with 10 bases of the junction left unmatched. The CDR3 loop reads CASRVLTGGDYGYTF. DNA for the CDR3: TGTGCCAGCCGGGTGCTAACAGGGGGCGACTATGGCTACACCTTC.

The genes are TRBV11-2 and TRBJ1-4, with D tentatively TRBD1 (6 bases). V lost 2 bases, J lost 8 bases, and 15 bases lay in between. This CDR3 is built from 15 residues. CDR1 is SGHAT and CDR2 is FQNNGV in the germline V gene. The CDR3 region is CASSLQGQVGEKLFF. CDR3 in DNA: TGTGCCAGCAGCTTACAGGGGCAGGTGGGGGAAAAACTGTTTTTT.

The genes are TRBV25-1 and TRBJ2-3; D unresolved. V was shortened by 0 bases and J by 0 bases, with 13 bases between the two germline ends. CDR1 is MGHDK, CDR2 SYGVNS, per germline. The CDR3 is 17 residues long. CDR3 in amino acids: CASSEYSVLLSTDTQYF. The CDR3 DNA is TGTGCCAGCAGTGAATATTCAGTTCTCTTGAGCACAGATACGCAGTATTTT. The variable domain in full, completed from reference TRBV25-1 and TRBJ2-3, reads EADIYQTPRYLVIGTGKKITLECSQTMGHDKMYWYQQDPGMELHLIHYSYGVNSTEKGDLSSESTVSRIRTEHFPLTLESARPSHTSQYLCASSEYSVLLSTDTQYFGPGTRLTVL.

The chain recombines TRBV6-1 with TRBJ1-5, with D possibly TRBD1 on 5 matching bases. V was trimmed by 1 base and J by 2 bases, leaving 12 bases between them. This CDR3 has 16 amino acids. The germline CDR1 and CDR2 sequences are MNHNS and SASEGT. The CDR3 DNA sequence: TGTGCCAGCAGTGAAGTGGGGGGTGGAGGCAATCAGCCCCAGCATTTT. As protein: CASSEVGGGGNQPQHF.

The chain uses TRBV27 and TRBJ1-1; 8 nucleotides align to TRBD1. With V trimmed by 5 bases and J by 7 bases, 9 bases remained unmatched. Germline V lookup: CDR1 MNHEY, CDR2 SMNVEV (reference sequence). The CDR3 sequence is 14 residues long. The DNA for the CDR3 is TGTGCCAGCAGTATCCTCAGGGGGCTGGATGAAGCTTTCTTT. The encoded protein is CASSILRGLDEAFF.

This clone was counted a single time. This sample includes further DNA sequences coding for the same CDR3. The rearrangement links TRBV5-6 to TRBJ1-5; D gene ambiguous. Per germline, CDR1 SGHDT and CDR2 YYEEEE. V lost 0 bases to trimming and J lost 0 bases, with 4 bases between them. This CDR3 spans 14 amino acids. The CDR3 protein is CASSLAVSNQPQHF. CDR3 nucleotides: TGTGCCAGCAGCTTGGCTGTTAGCAATCAGCCCCAGCATTTT.

The chain links TRBV12-3 or TRBV12-4 to TRBJ1-1, with D unclear. The CDR3 spans 13 residues. V dropped 2 bases and J dropped 11 bases, with 15 bases sitting between them. In DNA, the CDR3 is TGTGCCAGCAGTTTAACGGCAGGCATTCGGGCTTTCTTT. Translated: CASSLTAGIRAFF.

The chain has TRBV4-2 and TRBJ1-4; D is ambiguous. Trimming cost V 0 bases and J 8 bases, with 13 bases left between them. The length of the CDR3 is 15 residues. The germline CDR1 and CDR2 sequences are LGHNA and YNFKEQ. The CDR3 region is CASSQDGAAGEKLFF. In DNA, the CDR3 is TGTGCCAGCAGCCAAGACGGAGCGGCAGGCGAAAAACTGTTTTTT.

V gene TRBV7-9 combines with J gene TRBJ2-7; no firm D call. Trimming left V 4 bases short and J 2 bases short, with 6 bases between. The CDR3 length is 12 residues. The V gene's germline CDR1 is SEHNR and CDR2 FQNEAQ (reference sequence). The CDR3 sequence: CASSSPTYEQYF. Here the CDR3 DNA reads TGTGCCAGCAGCTCCCCCACCTACGAGCAGTACTTC.

The chain employs TRBV19 and TRBJ1-5; TRBD1 might be the D (6 bases). The CDR3 is made up of 14 amino acids. From germline, CDR1 is LNHDA and CDR2 SQIVND (reference sequence). Trimming cost V 4 bases and J 3 bases, with 10 bases left between them. The CDR3 here is CASSTWTVNQPQHF. CDR3 nucleotides: TGTGCCAGTAGTACTTGGACAGTCAATCAGCCCCAGCATTTT.

The chain uses TRBV30 and TRBJ1-1; D unclear. V gave up 2 bases and J gave up 4 bases, with 8 bases separating them. Germline V CDR1 and CDR2: GTSNPN, SVGIG (reference sequence). There are 12 residues in the CDR3. CDR3 DNA sequence: TGTGCCTGGAGTCCCGTTTTCACTGAAGCTTTCTTT. Translated, it gives CAWSPVFTEAFF.